These 17 T cell receptor beta chains were sequenced from one sample in a study of T cell responses to AZD1222 COVID-19 vaccine. TCRdb's copy holds only in-frame clones and misses some; the assay was immunoSEQ multiplex PCR. The table records approximately 130,000 clones, roughly 90% of them present only once. Sequencing was performed on peripheral blood, taken 28 days after the second AZD1222 dose. These receptors were taken from an adult who received the AZD1222 COVID-19 vaccine.

This clone was found once. This chain connects TRBV4-1 to TRBJ2-7; D uncertain. V lost 0 bases, J lost 3 bases, and 6 bases lay in between. The germline V gene encodes CDR1 MGHRA and CDR2 YSYEKL. The CDR3 covers 13 residues. The CDR3 is CASSQDRSYEQYF. CDR3 nucleotide sequence: TGCGCCAGCAGCCAAGACAGGAGCTACGAGCAGTACTTC.

The chain is built from TRBV6-1 and TRBJ2-2; TRBD2 matches 11 bases. The V gene end was trimmed by 0 bases and the J gene end by 5 bases; junction bases not matched to a gene: 5. The CDR3 is made up of 17 amino acids. From germline, CDR1 is MNHNS and CDR2 SASEGT. The CDR3 loop is CASSEALAGGGTGELFF. In DNA, the CDR3 is TGTGCCAGCAGTGAAGCTCTAGCGGGAGGCGGGACCGGGGAGCTGTTTTTT.

The chain carries TRBV6-5 and TRBJ2-7; D is undetermined. Trimming shortened V by 7 bases and J by 4 bases, and 8 bases separated the two germline ends. Germline loops: CDR1 MNHEY, CDR2 SVGAGI. This CDR3 region has 11 residues. The CDR3 region is CASMSEYEQYF. The CDR3 DNA sequence: TGTGCCAGCATGAGTGAGTACGAGCAGTACTTC.

The rearrangement links TRBV19 to TRBJ2-1; no clear D gene. Trimming cost V 5 bases and J 0 bases, with 11 bases left between them. Germline CDR1 reads LNHDA; CDR2 reads SQIVND (reference sequence). The CDR3 runs to 15 residues. CDR3 sequence reads: CASSLSGTSYNEQFF. CDR3 bases: TGTGCCAGTAGTCTTTCCGGTACCTCCTACAATGAGCAGTTCTTC.

The rearrangement links TRBV6-5 to TRBJ2-1; the match to TRBD1 covers 7 bases. The V gene's germline CDR1 is MNHEY and CDR2 SVGAGI. This CDR3 comprises 12 residues. Germline trimming cut 6 bases from V and 8 bases from J; bases unmatched to any gene: 4. Here the CDR3 DNA reads TGTGCCAGCAGCCCACAGGGGTATGAGCAGTTCTTC. Its translation: CASSPQGYEQFF.

The rearrangement uses TRBV28 and TRBJ2-1; D ambiguous. V dropped 5 bases and J dropped 9 bases, with 11 bases sitting between them. The germline gives CDR1 MDHEN, CDR2 SYDVKM. The CDR3 consists of 12 residues. The DNA for the CDR3 is TGTGCCAGCAGTCCCAGCCGTCTTGAGCAGTTCTTC. Its protein is CASSPSRLEQFF.

The chain has TRBV7-2 and TRBJ2-7, with D possibly being TRBD2 (7 bases). The ends were cut back, 5 bases at V and 0 bases at J, with 14 bases in the middle. Germline loops: CDR1 SGHTA, CDR2 FQGNSA. The CDR3 loop spans 15 amino acids. The CDR3 protein is CASSLGGGSSYEQYF. In DNA, the CDR3 is TGTGCCAGCAGCCTAGGGGGGGGAAGCTCCTACGAGCAGTACTTC.

This chain joins TRBV5-1 and TRBJ2-3, with a possible D match to TRBD1 (5 bases). Germline V gene data show CDR1 as SGHRS and CDR2 as YFSETQ. The CDR3 runs to 15 residues. V was shortened by 5 bases and J by 3 bases, with 16 bases between the two germline ends. The CDR3 loop is CASRFQGTGTDTQYF. The CDR3 DNA is TGCGCCAGCAGGTTCCAGGGTACTGGAACAGATACGCAGTATTTT.

The chain uses TRBV18 and TRBJ1-1; D is unclear. This CDR3 has 13 residues. CDR1 is KGHSH, CDR2 LQKENI, per germline. V was cut by 6 bases and J by 5 bases, with 13 bases left in between. DNA of the CDR3: TGTGCCAGCTCCCCCTCCGCGGGGACTGAAGCTTTCTTT. Translating it yields CASSPSAGTEAFF.

In DNA, the CDR3 is TGTGCCAGCAGGACTAGCGGAGGGGAGACCCAGTACTTC. It codes for CASRTSGGETQYF. The rearrangement links TRBV19 to TRBJ2-5; TRBD2 matches at 10 bases. The CDR3 contains 13 residues. CDR1 is LNHDA, CDR2 SQIVND, per germline (reference sequence). V gave up 9 bases and J gave up 5 bases; unmatched junction bases: 6.

V usage is TRBV15 and J usage is TRBJ2-1; TRBD2 is a possible D gene (5 bases). With 0 bases removed from V and 7 bases from J, the gap between germline ends came to 13 bases. The CDR3 length is 15 residues. Germline CDR1 LNHNV, CDR2 YYDKDF (reference sequence). CDR3 nucleotide sequence: TGTGCCACCAGCAGAGATCGTATCGAGGGTAATGAGCAGTTCTTC. Amino acids: CATSRDRIEGNEQFF. Combining the CDR3 with reference TRBV15 and TRBJ2-1 gives the whole variable domain DAMVIQNPRYQVTQFGKPVTLSCSQTLNHNVMYWYQQKSSQAPKLLFHYYDKDFNNEADTPDNFQSRRPNTSFCFLDIRSPGLGDTAMYLCATSRDRIEGNEQFFGPGTRLTVL.

The J gene is TRBJ1-1, the V gene TRBV12-3 or TRBV12-4; D not certain. Trimming removed 9 bases at V and 0 bases at J, with 8 bases between. This CDR3 has 12 amino acids. CDR3 in amino acids: CASIRLNTEAFF. Written as DNA, the CDR3 is TGTGCCAGTATACGCCTGAACACTGAAGCTTTCTTT.

The V call is TRBV11-2, the J call TRBJ2-7, with 9 bases fitting TRBD1. CDR3 length equals 15 residues. CDR1 is SGHAT, CDR2 FQNNGV, per germline. J was trimmed by 4 bases and V by 3 bases; bases with no gene match: 7. CDR3 amino acids: CASSFSDRGIYEQYF. CDR3 DNA sequence: TGTGCCAGCAGCTTCAGCGACAGGGGGATTTACGAGCAGTACTTC.

The genes are TRBV18 and TRBJ2-1, with D possibly being TRBD2 (5 bases). Deletions cut 2 bases from V and 8 bases from J, with 10 bases between. The CDR3 contains 13 residues. CDR1 is KGHSH, CDR2 LQKENI, per germline. The CDR3 reads CASSPVTNHEQFF. The CDR3, as DNA: TGTGCCAGCTCACCAGTGACTAACCATGAGCAGTTCTTC.

This CDR3 is CASSLESGNGLAFF. CDR3 coding DNA: TGCGCCAGCAGCTTGGAATCCGGGAACGGGCTGGCTTTCTTT. The chain couples TRBV5-1 to TRBJ1-1; no definite D call. The CDR3 runs to 14 residues. V lost 0 bases and J lost 11, with 17 bases in between. Germline lookup yields CDR1 SGHRS and CDR2 YFSETQ.

The chain carries TRBV5-1 and TRBJ1-1, with D unresolved. The germline CDR1 and CDR2 sequences are SGHRS and YFSETQ. The CDR3 is 13 amino acids. V dropped 0 bases and J dropped 2 bases, with 5 bases sitting between them. CDR3 sequence reads: CASSLGSNTEAFF. CDR3 sequence (DNA): TGCGCCAGCAGCTTGGGGAGCAACACTGAAGCTTTCTTT.

This clone was observed a single time. V and J are TRBV29-1 and TRBJ2-1; D is unclear. The ends were cut back, 0 bases at V and 8 bases at J, with 11 bases in the middle. Germline V lookup: CDR1 SQVTM, CDR2 ANQGSEA. The CDR3 is made up of 13 amino acids. CDR3 sequence (DNA): TGCAGCGTTGAAGAGATAGAGGATTATGAGCAGTTCTTC. Amino acid sequence: CSVEEIEDYEQFF.